This TCR beta chain was documented in a study of T cells in localized non-small cell lung cancer. Overall study results and limits: Because researchers sequenced only one region of the tumor, heterogeneity is still possible. Uninvolved adjacent lung showed peak T cell clonality, exceeding tumor.

The data were produced by immunoSEQ multiplex PCR, yet TCRdb's version contains in-frame clones alone and is incomplete. The sample carries 75,000 to 90,000 clones, around four fifths recorded once. Worth noting for this clone: Antigen specificity is unknown.

Germline values: CDR1 SGHNT, CDR2 YYREEE (reference sequence). The CDR3 runs 18 residues. The V segment lost 4 bases and the J segment 0 bases; nucleotides outside the gene matches: 9. V is TRBV5-4 and J is TRBJ2-1; 11 bases line up with TRBD2. Sample: peripheral blood, taken before any cancer treatment. This TCR came from a man aged 35-75 years with stage I lung adenocarcinoma. CDR3 region: CASSDLAGGLSSYNEQFF. The CDR3 region has the DNA TGTGCCAGCAGCGACCTAGCGGGAGGTCTTAGCTCCTACAATGAGCAGTTCTTC.